Below are 19 T cell receptor beta chains sequenced from a single sample in a study of cytomegalovirus exposure and HLA in healthy donors (dated by TCRdb to the late 2010s). The library came from the immunoSEQ multiplex PCR assay. For the multiplex PCR, a mixture combining 60 forward primers for TCR Vbeta segments and 13 reverse primers for TCR Jbeta segments was used. The clones in this table, taken by TCRdb from immuneACCESS, are in-frame only. Not every clone is retained; where verified, under half of the shortfall comes from an unresolved V gene, and the cause of the rest is unknown. For this sample the table gives 200,000 to 250,000 clones, of which approximately 82% were detected only once. Clones ranked in the top ten supply around 0.63% of the sample. Sequencing used PBMCs. All receptors come from a man younger than 35 in good health and CMV-seronegative.

The chain employs TRBV7-6 and TRBJ1-1; 7 nucleotides match TRBD1. This CDR3 has 13 amino acids. V dropped 1 base and J dropped 6; count of bases not matched to a gene: 2. In germline, CDR1 is SGHVS, CDR2 FNYEAQ. The CDR3 protein is CASSLEQGAEAFF. The CDR3 DNA follows: TGTGCCAGCAGCTTAGAGCAGGGGGCTGAAGCTTTCTTT.

Turning to this clone: Relative to the germline gene, one junction end is altered; a read error may explain this. V is TRBV5-1 and J is TRBJ2-1; TRBD1 aligns across 9 bases. From germline, CDR1 is SGHRS and CDR2 YFSETQ. The CDR3 contains 15 residues. DNA for the CDR3: TGCGCCAGCAGACCGGGACAGGGCTCCCACAATGAGCAGTTCTTC. Its translation: CASRPGQGSHNEQFF.

The V and J genes are TRBV19 and TRBJ2-7; 12 positions agree with TRBD2. CDR3 length equals 14 residues. Germline V gene sequence: CDR1 LNHDA, CDR2 SQIVND (reference sequence). The V segment lost 5 bases and the J segment 4 bases; nucleotides outside the gene matches: 3. The CDR3 DNA follows: TGTGCCAGTAGTCTAGCGGGAGGGCAGTACGAGCAGTACTTC. The encoded protein is CASSLAGGQYEQYF.

The CDR3 nucleotides read TGTGCCAGCAGCTCCGGAGCCGGTGGCTACACCTTC. Translating it yields CASSSGAGGYTF. The chain joins TRBV7-9 to TRBJ1-2, with unresolved D. The CDR3 totals 12 residues. V shed 4 bases and J shed 7 bases, with 10 bases lying between them. From germline, CDR1 is SEHNR and CDR2 FQNEAQ (reference sequence). The complete variable domain, with remaining parts taken from reference TRBV7-9 and TRBJ1-2, reads DTGVSQNPRHKITKRGQNVTFRCDPISEHNRLYWYRQTLGQGPEFLTYFQNEAQLEKSRLLSDRFSAERPKGSFSTLEIQRTEQGDSAMYLCASSSGAGGYTFGSGTRLTVV.

J is TRBJ1-1 and V is TRBV18; perhaps TRBD1 as D (5 bases). The CDR3 loop spans 12 amino acids. From germline, CDR1 is KGHSH and CDR2 LQKENI. V lost 4 bases and J 4 bases, leaving 7 bases between the germline ends. The CDR3 region is CASSRQGTEAFF. CDR3 nucleotide sequence: TGTGCCAGCTCACGGCAGGGCACTGAAGCTTTCTTT.

The chain joins TRBV5-1 to TRBJ1-6; 7 bases match TRBD1. The trim removed 3 bases at V and 6 bases at J, leaving 3 bases unmatched. Per the germline V gene, CDR1 is SGHRS and CDR2 is YFSETQ. The length of the CDR3 is 14 residues. Here the CDR3 reads CASSSGTVNSPLHF. The CDR3, as DNA: TGCGCCAGCAGCTCGGGGACAGTTAATTCACCCCTCCACTTT. The variable domain in full, completed from reference TRBV5-1 and TRBJ1-6, reads KAGVTQTPRYLIKTRGQQVTLSCSPISGHRSVSWYQQTPGQGLQFLFEYFSETQRNKGNFPGRFSGRQFSNSRSEMNVSTLELGDSALYLCASSSGTVNSPLHFGNGTRLTVT.

This CDR3 is CASSFITSGTYEQYF. CDR3 DNA: TGTGCCAGCAGTTTTATCACTAGCGGTACCTACGAGCAGTACTTC. This chain connects TRBV28 to TRBJ2-5; the match to TRBD2 covers 8 bases. Gene TRBJ2-7 matches the end of the DNA better, so the J call may be wrong. The length of the CDR3 is 15 residues. The germline CDR1 and CDR2 sequences are MDHEN and SYDVKM.

This chain uses TRBV5-1 with TRBJ2-3; a possible D gene is TRBD2 (5 bases). The V gene lost 0 bases and the J gene lost 1 base, with 12 bases spanning the gap. Germline V gene sequence: CDR1 SGHRS, CDR2 YFSETQ. The CDR3 extends over 16 amino acids. CDR3 DNA: TGCGCCAGCAGCTTGGGGGCTAGCAGTCGCACAGATACGCAGTATTTT. As protein: CASSLGASSRTDTQYF.

This clone has a handful of counts. This rearrangement joins TRBV10-3 to TRBJ2-7; tentative D call: TRBD1 (7 bases). Between the trimmed V and J ends, which lost 6 bases and 6 bases, there was a span of 9 bases. The germline V gene encodes CDR1 ENHRY and CDR2 SYGVKD. This CDR3 is built from 11 residues. The CDR3 DNA reads TGTGCCATCAGGCGGGACAGCGAGCAGTACTTC. It yields the protein CAIRRDSEQYF.

This chain uses TRBV5-4 with TRBJ2-7; tentatively, D is TRBD2 (6 bases). The germline CDR1 and CDR2 sequences are SGHNT and YYREEE (reference sequence). The CDR3 has 15 amino acids. With 4 bases removed from V and 2 bases from J, the gap between germline ends came to 16 bases. The CDR3 DNA is TGTGCCAGCAGCCCGCCGGCTAGCGAAACCTACGAGCAGTACTTC. This sequence encodes CASSPPASETYEQYF.

V gene TRBV27 combines with J gene TRBJ2-5; tentatively, D is TRBD1 (6 bases). Judging by the DNA end, TRBJ2-7 fits better; the J call may be wrong. Looked up from germline, CDR1 is MNHEY and CDR2 is SMNVEV (reference sequence). The CDR3 extends over 14 amino acids. In DNA form, the CDR3 reads TGTGCCAGCAGTAAACGGGACAACCTTTACGAGCAGTACTTC. This gives the protein CASSKRDNLYEQYF.

The chain uses TRBV27 and TRBJ1-4, with D unresolved. V dropped 5 bases and J dropped 7 bases, with 20 bases sitting between them. The CDR3 runs to 16 residues. Germline loops: CDR1 MNHEY, CDR2 SMNVEV (reference sequence). CDR3 residues: CASSPIPRSRSEKLFF. In DNA form, the CDR3 reads TGTGCCAGCAGTCCCATCCCTAGGTCCCGGAGTGAAAAACTGTTTTTT.

This chain uses TRBV25-1 with TRBJ1-2; D gene unclear. The CDR3 is made up of 12 amino acids. The V gene lost 4 bases and the J gene lost 7 bases, with 10 bases spanning the gap. Germline CDR1 and CDR2: MGHDK and SYGVNS. The DNA for the CDR3 is TGTGCCAGCAGTGGTAAAATCTTTGGCTACACCTTC. Translated, it gives CASSGKIFGYTF.

This clone is a singleton in its sample. The chain is built from TRBV9 and TRBJ2-3; TRBD2 aligns across 7 bases. The CDR3 has 17 amino acids. Per germline, CDR1 SGDLS and CDR2 YYNGEE. The J segment lost 1 base and the V segment lost 3 bases, leaving 11 bases of the junction unmatched. The CDR3 coding sequence is TGTGCCAGCAGCGCCTCATCCCGGACTAGAGGCACAGATACGCAGTATTTT. Residues: CASSASSRTRGTDTQYF.

The chain carries TRBV6-5 and TRBJ2-7; D is possibly TRBD1 (6 bases). This CDR3 is built from 16 residues. The germline gives CDR1 MNHEY, CDR2 SVGAGI. V was pared by 0 bases and J by 2 bases, with 14 bases between. The CDR3 sequence is CASSYSRQALAYEQYF. The CDR3 bases are TGTGCCAGCAGTTACTCACGACAGGCCCTAGCCTACGAGCAGTACTTC.

This clone was seen more than once but under ten times. Written as DNA, the CDR3 is TGTGCCAGTAGTACCCGGAGTAATGGTGGGGAAAAACTGTTTTTT. Its protein product is CASSTRSNGGEKLFF. The rearrangement links TRBV19 to TRBJ1-4, with D hard to call. The CDR3 has 15 amino acids. Germline V gene lookup returns CDR1 LNHDA and CDR2 SQIVND (reference sequence). Trimming stripped 4 bases from V and 8 bases from J, with 17 bases between. Full variable domain (outside the CDR3, taken from reference TRBV19 and TRBJ1-4): DGGITQSPKYLFRKEGQNVTLSCEQNLNHDAMYWYRQDPGQGLRLIYYSQIVNDFQKGDIAEGYSVSREKKESFPLTVTSAQKNPTAFYLCASSTRSNGGEKLFFGSGTQLSVL.

The CDR3, as DNA: TGTGCCAGCAGCGGCGGAACTAGCGGAACCTACGAGCAGTACTTC. Translating gives CASSGGTSGTYEQYF. V gene TRBV21-1 combines with J gene TRBJ2-7; TRBD2, the D gene given by the table, was not confirmed from the DNA. TRBV21-1 is a pseudogene segment. There are 15 residues in the CDR3.

Remarks on this clone: Other DNA sequences in this sample translate to the same CDR3. This chain joins TRBV28 and TRBJ1-2, with D tentatively TRBD1 (5 bases). CDR1 and CDR2 from the germline V gene are MDHEN and SYDVKM. V lost 2 bases and J 2 bases, leaving 12 bases between the germline ends. CDR3 length equals 15 residues. CDR3 amino acids: CASSLPGHPNYGYTF. DNA of the CDR3: TGTGCCAGCAGTTTACCCGGACATCCGAACTATGGCTACACCTTC.

This clone came up a few times. The rearrangement links TRBV30 to TRBJ1-5, with D possibly TRBD1 on 6 matching bases. The CDR3 loop spans 13 amino acids. Germline V gives CDR1 GTSNPN, CDR2 SVGIG (reference sequence). V gave up 4 bases and J gave up 4 bases, with 11 bases separating them. The CDR3 coding sequence is TGTGCCTGGACTCCGGGACAAAATCAGCCCCAGCATTTT. Its translation: CAWTPGQNQPQHF.